Only one count was recorded for the clone carrying this TCR beta chain. Under the authors' procedure: It was from reference gene primer amplification that nucleated cell counts were estimated. Sequencing was performed with immunoSEQ multiplex PCR; in TCRdb, only in-frame clones are kept and a portion is missing. The DNA was the basis for D and trimming; V, J and clone size are from that table. The table records fewer than 120,000 clones, approximately 68% of them present only once. The data belong to a study of blood T cell repertoires in COVID-19. Whole-study context: Donors in the United States, Italy and Spain gave samples during acute or convalescent COVID-19. PBMCs, B-cell-depleted T cells, or T cells provided the cDNA or gDNA that made up the material.

The sequencing input was peripheral blood. This sequence originates from a woman in her fifties or sixties with acute or convalescent COVID-19.

DNA of the CDR3: TGCAGCGTCGGATCGGGGAGGGATGGCTACACCTTC. The encoded protein is CSVGSGRDGYTF. The chain has TRBV29-1 and TRBJ1-2; no firm D call. The germline V gene encodes CDR1 SQVTM and CDR2 ANQGSEA. Trimming took off 6 bases at V and 6 bases at J, with 14 bases between the two ends. The CDR3 covers 12 residues.